The 18 T cell receptor beta chains below were found in one sample sequenced in a study of tumor-infiltrating lymphocytes in localized non-small cell lung cancer (dated by TCRdb to 2020 to 2022). The method was the immunoSEQ multiplex PCR assay. TCRdb took this table from immuneACCESS and kept in-frame rearrangements with V and J called. Such tables lack part of the clones; where checked against another copy, unresolved V genes explain under half of the gap, and the rest is unexplained. The table for this sample lists approximately 12,000 clones; 76% of them were counted only once. The top ten constitute around 17% of the sample. Sequencing input: uninvolved lung tissue not adjacent to the tumor. These receptors all come from a human donor with non-small cell lung cancer.

This clone has only a few counts. The chain couples TRBV13 to TRBJ2-2, with TRBD1 identical over 7 bases. The CDR3 runs to 13 residues. The V gene end was trimmed by 5 bases and the J gene end by 7 bases; junction bases not matched to a gene: 4. CDR1 PRHDT and CDR2 FYEKMQ come from the germline V gene (reference sequence). For the CDR3, the DNA is TGTGCCAGCAGCCCCAGGGGGAACGGGGAGCTGTTTTTT. This gives the protein CASSPRGNGELFF.

The chain carries TRBV9 and TRBJ2-1, with D perhaps being TRBD1 or TRBD2 (5 bases each). The V gene lost 0 bases and the J gene lost 4 bases, with 14 bases spanning the gap. Germline CDR1 is SGDLS and CDR2 is YYNGEE. The CDR3 is 16 amino acids. CDR3: CASSVASRDWYNEQFF. For the CDR3, the DNA is TGTGCCAGCAGCGTAGCTAGCAGGGATTGGTACAATGAGCAGTTCTTC.

The chain uses TRBV2 and TRBJ2-7; TRBD1 aligns across 9 bases. V lost 8 bases, J lost 7 bases, and 18 bases stayed unmatched. Germline V gene sequence: CDR1 SNHLY, CDR2 FYNNEI. The CDR3 sequence is 16 residues long. CDR3 nucleotides: TGTGCCAGCGCTAGGGGAACCGGGACAGGGATAATAGAGCAGTACTTC. Translation gives CASARGTGTGIIEQYF.

V usage is TRBV5-1 and J usage is TRBJ2-5; D may be TRBD2 (5 bases). This CDR3 contains 14 residues. The V end lost 1 base, the J end lost 5 bases, and 12 bases lay between the germline ends. The germline V gene has CDR1 SGHRS and CDR2 YFSETQ. The CDR3, as DNA: TGCGCCAGCAGCTTGAATCCGGAGGCGGAGACCCAGTACTTC. This sequence encodes CASSLNPEAETQYF.

In nucleotides, the CDR3 is TGTGCCAGCGGGGTTGGGACTAGCGGATCAGATACGCAGTATTTT. It translates to CASGVGTSGSDTQYF. The rearrangement links TRBV9 to TRBJ2-3, with 11 bases fitting TRBD2. Germline V lookup: CDR1 SGDLS, CDR2 YYNGEE. The CDR3 spans 15 residues. With 7 bases clipped from V and 4 bases from J, the junction kept 8 bases outside the gene matches.

Here the CDR3 DNA reads TGTGCCAGCAGCTTAGGGTGGGGACAGGGGACAAATCAGCCCCAGCATTTT. Its protein is CASSLGWGQGTNQPQHF. V is TRBV7-3 and J is TRBJ1-5; 10 nucleotides line up with TRBD1. Unmatched junction bases numbered 8, after V lost 2 bases and J lost 4 bases. Germline loops: CDR1 SGHTA, CDR2 FQGTGA. The CDR3 runs 17 residues.

CDR3 residues: CAWSVGAAYNSPLHF. CDR3 DNA: TGTGCCTGGAGTGTAGGGGCAGCCTATAATTCACCCCTCCACTTT. The chain recombines TRBV30 with TRBJ1-6; perhaps TRBD1 as D (5 bases). Trimming stripped 0 bases from V and 2 bases from J, with 8 bases between. This CDR3 spans 15 amino acids. Germline values: CDR1 GTSNPN, CDR2 SVGIG (reference sequence).

The chain recombines TRBV9 with TRBJ2-7; D remains ambiguous. From germline, CDR1 is SGDLS and CDR2 YYNGEE. V lost 1 base to trimming and J lost 6 bases, with 11 bases between them. This CDR3 is built from 13 residues. The CDR3 DNA reads as TGTGCCAGCAGCGTAACAGCCCCCAGCGAGCAGTACTTC. Translation gives CASSVTAPSEQYF. Based on the CDR3 plus reference TRBV9 and TRBJ2-7, the full variable domain is DSGVTQTPKHLITATGQRVTLRCSPRSGDLSVYWYQQSLDQGLQFLIQYYNGEERAKGNILERFSAQQFPDLHSELNLSSLELGDSALYFCASSVTAPSEQYFGPGTRLTVT.

The chain combines TRBV10-1 with TRBJ2-1; D is ambiguous. The CDR3 is made up of 15 amino acids. Trimming left V 2 bases short and J 4 bases short, with 12 bases between. Germline-derived CDR1 and CDR2 are WNHNN and SYGVQD (reference sequence). CDR3 nucleotides: TGCGCCAGCAGTGAGGCTCAAGGAGTTTACAATGAGCAGTTCTTC. It specifies CASSEAQGVYNEQFF.

The chain is built from TRBV5-1 and TRBJ2-2; D is uncertain. Germline values: CDR1 SGHRS, CDR2 YFSETQ. V shed 3 bases and J shed 5 bases, with 14 bases lying between them. The CDR3 has 15 amino acids. The CDR3 reads CASSYGPISTGELFF. DNA of the CDR3: TGCGCCAGCAGCTACGGGCCGATCTCTACCGGGGAGCTGTTTTTT.

This chain joins TRBV5-1 and TRBJ1-2; maybe TRBD1 (6 bases). V shed 2 bases and J shed 5 bases, with 16 bases lying between them. This CDR3 has 15 residues. Per the germline V gene, CDR1 is SGHRS and CDR2 is YFSETQ. This chain's CDR3 is CASSLGYGGQYGYTF. CDR3 in DNA: TGCGCCAGCAGCTTAGGGTATGGGGGCCAATATGGCTACACCTTC. The whole variable domain, remainder taken from reference TRBV5-1 and TRBJ1-2, is KAGVTQTPRYLIKTRGQQVTLSCSPISGHRSVSWYQQTPGQGLQFLFEYFSETQRNKGNFPGRFSGRQFSNSRSEMNVSTLELGDSALYLCASSLGYGGQYGYTFGSGTRLTVV.

V is TRBV30 and J is TRBJ1-4, with D unclear. With 5 bases removed from V and 7 bases from J, the gap between germline ends came to 8 bases. Germline V gene lookup returns CDR1 GTSNPN and CDR2 SVGIG (reference sequence). The length of the CDR3 is 11 residues. CDR3 coding DNA: TGTGCCTGGGCCCGGACTGAAAAACTGTTTTTT. Its translation is CAWARTEKLFF.

The V and J genes are TRBV6-5 and TRBJ2-7; D assignment may be TRBD1 or TRBD2 (5 bases each). Trimming removed 0 bases from V and 4 bases from J, with 13 bases in between. The germline V gene encodes CDR1 MNHEY and CDR2 SVGAGI. This CDR3 has 15 amino acids. The CDR3 sequence: CASSYSGVGVYEQYF. The DNA for the CDR3 is TGTGCCAGCAGTTACTCGGGGGTAGGGGTTTACGAGCAGTACTTC.

The V and J genes are TRBV5-6 and TRBJ1-4; D gene ambiguous. Trimming stripped 3 bases from V and 5 bases from J, with 8 bases between. This CDR3 has 13 amino acids. Germline loops: CDR1 SGHDT, CDR2 YYEEEE. DNA of the CDR3: TGTGCCAGCAGCTCCTATTTAAATGAAAAACTGTTTTTT. It is translated as CASSSYLNEKLFF.

V usage is TRBV13 and J usage is TRBJ2-7; no definite D call. Trimming stripped 0 bases from V and 6 bases from J, with 6 bases between. Germline CDR1 and CDR2: PRHDT and FYEKMQ (reference sequence). This CDR3 is built from 12 residues. The CDR3 region is CASSLGDGEQYF. The CDR3 DNA is TGTGCCAGCAGCTTAGGGGACGGCGAGCAGTACTTC.

This clone turned up a few times. V gene TRBV19 combines with J gene TRBJ1-1, with 7 bases that match TRBD1. The V segment lost 4 bases and the J segment 2 bases; nucleotides outside the gene matches: 7. Germline lookup yields CDR1 LNHDA and CDR2 SQIVND (reference sequence). The CDR3 length is 15 residues. The CDR3 loop is CASSTWDSRNTEAFF. CDR3 in DNA: TGTGCCAGTAGTACTTGGGACAGCCGTAACACTGAAGCTTTCTTT.

The gene calls are TRBV2 and TRBJ1-1; no clear D. The CDR3 consists of 14 residues. Germline lookup yields CDR1 SNHLY and CDR2 FYNNEI. V lost 4 bases and J 0 bases, leaving 9 bases between the germline ends. The CDR3: CASSALLVNTEAFF. The CDR3, as DNA: TGTGCCAGCAGTGCCCTCCTGGTGAACACTGAAGCTTTCTTT.

The rearrangement uses TRBV29-1 and TRBJ2-3; 15 positions agree with TRBD2. V was pared by 4 bases and J by 6 bases, with 5 bases of the junction left unmatched. There are 15 residues in the CDR3. Germline V gene lookup returns CDR1 SQVTM and CDR2 ANQGSEA. The CDR3 nucleotides read TGCAGCGTTGGGGGACTAGCGGGGGGCGGGGATACGCAGTATTTT. As protein: CSVGGLAGGGDTQYF.